The text below deals with one T cell receptor beta chain. These data come from a study of neurological immune-mediated disorders. 5'RACE with 10-nucleotide random UMIs produced the cDNA. Every sequencing run produced over 180 million TCR-beta sequences that came from 15-18 subjects. One entry per CDR3 protein results from TCRdb running MiXCR on the 5' RACE reads. The sample has 25,000 to 35,000 distinct CDR3 sequences; around 21% are singletons. The sequenced sample consisted of PBMCs. The TCR sequence derives from a woman in her sixties or seventies in good health.

The CDR3 nucleotides are TGCGCCAGCAGCTCCGAGCGGACAGGGATGATCTACGAGCAGTACTTC. It specifies CASSSERTGMIYEQYF. V and J are TRBV5-1 and TRBJ2-7, with TRBD1 matching over 8 bases. With V trimmed by 3 bases and J by 3 bases, 11 bases remained unmatched. The CDR3 consists of 16 residues. Germline V CDR1 and CDR2: SGHRS, YFSETQ.